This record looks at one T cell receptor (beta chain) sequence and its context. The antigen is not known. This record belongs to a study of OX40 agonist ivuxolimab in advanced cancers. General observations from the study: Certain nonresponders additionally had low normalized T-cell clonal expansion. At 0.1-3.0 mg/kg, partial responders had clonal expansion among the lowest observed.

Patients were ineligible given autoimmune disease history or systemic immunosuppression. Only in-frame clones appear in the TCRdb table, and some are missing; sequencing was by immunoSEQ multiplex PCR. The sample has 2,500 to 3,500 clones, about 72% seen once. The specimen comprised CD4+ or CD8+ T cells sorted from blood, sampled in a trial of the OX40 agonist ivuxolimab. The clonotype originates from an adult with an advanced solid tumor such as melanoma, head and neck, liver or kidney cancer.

CDR3 DNA: TGTGCCAGCAGCCAACAGGGACTAGCGGGAGACGCAGATACGCAGTATTTT. Its translation is CASSQQGLAGDADTQYF. The chain recombines TRBV4-2 with TRBJ2-3, with TRBD2 identical over 14 bases. This CDR3 has 17 residues. Trimming removed 2 bases from V and 4 bases from J; junction bases left unmatched: 5. Germline CDR1 reads LGHNA; CDR2 reads YNFKEQ.